Below are 25 T cell receptor beta chains sequenced from a single sample in a study of blood T cell repertoires in COVID-19. Data came from immunoSEQ multiplex PCR; TCRdb stores just in-frame clones and leaves some out. The repertoire includes tens of thousands of clones, around 83% of them detected once, and 1.6% sits in the top ten. Sequenced sample: peripheral blood. The receptors come from a man aged 50-59 years with acute or convalescent COVID-19.

This clone was recorded only once. The V call is TRBV19, the J call TRBJ2-4; D is possibly TRBD1 (6 bases). The V end lost 6 bases, the J end lost 5 bases, and 14 bases lay between the germline ends. Germline assignment: CDR1 LNHDA and CDR2 SQIVND (reference sequence). The CDR3 sequence is 14 residues long. The CDR3 reads CASSNYKGENIQYF. The DNA of the CDR3 is TGTGCCAGTAGCAACTATAAGGGGGAAAACATTCAGTACTTC. The entire variable domain, with the rest obtained from reference TRBV19 and TRBJ2-4, is as follows: DGGITQSPKYLFRKEGQNVTLSCEQNLNHDAMYWYRQDPGQGLRLIYYSQIVNDFQKGDIAEGYSVSREKKESFPLTVTSAQKNPTAFYLCASSNYKGENIQYFGAGTRLSVL.

The rearrangement links TRBV12-3 or TRBV12-4 to TRBJ1-2; D possibly corresponds to TRBD1 (5 bases). This CDR3 region has 13 residues. With 2 bases removed from V and 3 bases from J, the gap between germline ends came to 7 bases. CDR3 sequence: CASSLSGHYGYTF. CDR3 bases: TGTGCCAGCAGTTTATCAGGGCACTATGGCTACACCTTC.

This chain joins TRBV6-5 and TRBJ1-2; 10 positions agree with TRBD1. This CDR3 comprises 14 residues. J gave up 6 bases and V 1 base, and 2 bases lay outside the gene matches. Germline V gene sequence: CDR1 MNHEY, CDR2 SVGAGI. The CDR3 protein is CASSYFGTGDGYTF. CDR3 in DNA: TGTGCCAGCAGTTACTTCGGGACAGGGGATGGCTACACCTTC.

This sequence joins TRBV2 and TRBJ1-5; 7 bases are shared with TRBD1. Germline V lookup: CDR1 SNHLY, CDR2 FYNNEI. Trimming took 5 bases from V and 7 from J; bases not matched to a gene: 11. The length of the CDR3 is 15 residues. DNA for the CDR3: TGTGCCAGCAGTAATAGAGGACAGGCTGGGCAGCCCCAGCATTTT. Translation gives CASSNRGQAGQPQHF. The variable domain in full, completed from reference TRBV2 and TRBJ1-5, reads EPEVTQTPSHQVTQMGQEVILRCVPISNHLYFYWYRQILGQKVEFLVSFYNNEISEKSEIFDDQFSVERPDGSNFTLKIRSTKLEDSAMYFCASSNRGQAGQPQHFGDGTRLSIL.

This chain links TRBV10-1 with TRBJ2-3; D is unresolved. The germline V gene has CDR1 WNHNN and CDR2 SYGVQD (reference sequence). This CDR3 has 12 amino acids. Trimming removed 6 bases at V and 8 bases at J, with 12 bases between. CDR3 DNA: TGCGCCAGCAGGAGCCCCACCGGTACGCAGTATTTT. Translated: CASRSPTGTQYF.

The chain links TRBV27 to TRBJ1-4; TRBD1 aligns across 7 bases. From germline, CDR1 is MNHEY and CDR2 SMNVEV (reference sequence). V gave up 2 bases and J gave up 6 bases; unmatched junction bases: 12. The CDR3 runs to 17 residues. In nucleotides, the CDR3 is TGTGCCAGCAGTTTAAAAGGGACAGCGAGTAGGTATGAAAAACTGTTTTTT. It encodes CASSLKGTASRYEKLFF.

This chain joins TRBV15 and TRBJ2-1, with D possibly matching TRBD2 (5 bases). Per germline, CDR1 LNHNV and CDR2 YYDKDF (reference sequence). The CDR3 is 15 residues long. V shed 0 bases and J shed 6 bases, with 12 bases lying between them. The CDR3 DNA reads TGTGCCACCAGCAGAGATCAGGTTCGGGGCAATGAGCAGTTCTTC. It codes for CATSRDQVRGNEQFF.

This clone was observed a handful of times. V gene TRBV18 combines with J gene TRBJ1-5; 7 bases agree with TRBD1. V lost 6 bases, J lost 3 bases, and 5 bases stayed unmatched. The CDR3 loop spans 14 amino acids. Germline loops: CDR1 KGHSH, CDR2 LQKENI. The CDR3 coding sequence is TGTGCCAGCTCTATGGGACAGTTCAATCAGCCCCAGCATTTT. It translates to CASSMGQFNQPQHF.

The chain links TRBV6-2 or TRBV6-3 to TRBJ2-5; 9 nucleotides match TRBD1. Germline V gene lookup returns CDR1 MNHEY and CDR2 SVGEGT. CDR3 size: 14 residues. With 2 bases clipped from V and 5 bases from J, the junction kept 3 bases outside the gene matches. The CDR3 loop reads CASSYRTGEETQYF. DNA of the CDR3: TGTGCCAGCAGTTACAGGACAGGGGAGGAGACCCAGTACTTC.

The chain uses TRBV6-1 and TRBJ2-3; D may be TRBD1 (6 bases). The germline CDR1 and CDR2 sequences are MNHNS and SASEGT. CDR3 size: 14 residues. The V end was cut by 1 base, the J end by 3 bases, with 8 bases between. The CDR3 coding sequence is TGTGCCAGCAGTGAAGGGACAGTAACAGATACGCAGTATTTT. Translated, it gives CASSEGTVTDTQYF.

The chain employs TRBV10-1 and TRBJ2-1; D is unclear. Germline V gene lookup returns CDR1 WNHNN and CDR2 SYGVQD (reference sequence). Deletions cut 10 bases from V and 5 bases from J, with 24 bases between. The CDR3 is 16 residues long. The chain's CDR3 is CANHEVRQPVNNEQFF. The CDR3 DNA is TGCGCCAACCATGAAGTGAGGCAGCCCGTGAACAATGAGCAGTTCTTC.

CDR3 DNA sequence: TGTGCCAGCAGTAGTCCCCGCGGCGAGCAGTACTTC. This encodes CASSSPRGEQYF. J is TRBJ2-7 and V is TRBV6-2 or TRBV6-3; D gene uncertain. The germline V gene encodes CDR1 MNHEY and CDR2 SVGEGT. The CDR3 is 12 amino acids. Deletions cut 5 bases from V and 6 bases from J, with 11 bases between.

The V and J genes are TRBV6-5 and TRBJ1-2, with D possibly being TRBD1 (5 bases). V shed 0 bases and J shed 4 bases, with 15 bases lying between them. The CDR3 covers 16 residues. Germline CDR1 is MNHEY and CDR2 is SVGAGI. The CDR3 is CASSYSLPPGGYGYTF. The DNA of the CDR3 is TGTGCCAGCAGTTACTCCCTCCCTCCGGGGGGCTATGGCTACACCTTC.

The CDR3, as DNA: TGTGCCAGCAGCGACGGGACAGGGGAGGACTATGGCTACACCTTC. Amino acid sequence: CASSDGTGEDYGYTF. The chain links TRBV9 to TRBJ1-2; the match to TRBD1 covers 10 bases. The CDR3 loop spans 15 amino acids. From germline, CDR1 is SGDLS and CDR2 YYNGEE. The J segment lost 3 bases and the V segment lost 3 bases, leaving 5 bases of the junction unmatched.

CDR3 nucleotides: TGTGCCAGCAGCTCGTTCTACACAGATACGCAGTATTTT. Translation: CASSSFYTDTQYF. The V gene is TRBV7-9, the J gene TRBJ2-3; no clear D. CDR1 is SEHNR and CDR2 is FQNEAQ in the germline V gene (reference sequence). This CDR3 spans 13 amino acids. Trimming shortened V by 4 bases and J by 2 bases, and 7 bases separated the two germline ends.

This clone appeared a single time. This chain connects TRBV28 to TRBJ2-3; the D is unclear. Germline-derived CDR1 and CDR2 are MDHEN and SYDVKM. The CDR3 runs to 15 residues. V was clipped by 2 bases and J by 5 bases, with 14 bases between them. CDR3 loop: CASSLGPGSGDTQYF. As DNA, the CDR3 is TGTGCCAGCAGTTTAGGGCCAGGTTCTGGAGATACGCAGTATTTT.

The genes are TRBV2 and TRBJ1-3; the match to TRBD1 covers 7 bases. The germline CDR1 and CDR2 sequences are SNHLY and FYNNEI. The CDR3 loop spans 15 amino acids. Trimming took 4 bases from V and 4 from J; bases not matched to a gene: 7. Here the CDR3 reads CASSVGQTKGNTIYF. DNA of the CDR3: TGTGCCAGCAGTGTGGGACAGACTAAAGGAAACACCATATATTTT.

V usage is TRBV7-2 and J usage is TRBJ2-5, with TRBD2 matching over 9 bases. J lost 5 bases, V lost 5 bases, and 12 bases had no gene match. The CDR3 is 16 amino acids. Germline CDR1 and CDR2: SGHTA and FQGNSA. The CDR3, as DNA: TGTGCCAGCAGCCCCCTATCTGCGGGGGGGCGGGAGACCCAGTACTTC. It codes for CASSPLSAGGRETQYF.

This chain joins TRBV7-9 and TRBJ2-3; D possibly corresponds to TRBD2 (7 bases). The V end was cut by 5 bases, the J end by 1 base, with 13 bases between. The CDR3 is 15 residues long. Germline V CDR1 and CDR2: SEHNR, FQNEAQ (reference sequence). CDR3 amino acids: CASSEGGAGTDTQYF. The CDR3 DNA reads as TGTGCCAGCAGCGAAGGGGGGGCAGGCACAGATACGCAGTATTTT.

V gene TRBV11-3 combines with J gene TRBJ2-7; 7 bases match TRBD2. The ends lost 1 base at V and 2 bases at J; junction bases unmatched: 5. The CDR3 length is 15 residues. The germline CDR1 and CDR2 sequences are SGHNT and YENEEA. The CDR3 reads CASSLGLGGAYEQYF. The DNA of the CDR3 is TGTGCCAGCAGCTTAGGTCTTGGGGGGGCCTACGAGCAGTACTTC.

Here the CDR3 reads CASSVGGPLYEQYF. The CDR3 bases are TGTGCCAGCAGCGTAGGAGGGCCTCTCTACGAGCAGTACTTC. This chain links TRBV9 with TRBJ2-7, with D possibly being TRBD2 (5 bases). Germline V gene lookup returns CDR1 SGDLS and CDR2 YYNGEE. The V end was cut by 0 bases, the J end by 3 bases, with 10 bases between. The CDR3 has 14 amino acids.

This sequence joins TRBV30 and TRBJ1-4; TRBD1 might be the D (5 bases). Germline loops: CDR1 GTSNPN, CDR2 SVGIG (reference sequence). The CDR3 loop spans 11 amino acids. V dropped 4 bases and J dropped 8 bases, with 8 bases sitting between them. CDR3 DNA sequence: TGTGCCTGGATGACAGACGAAAAACTGTTTTTT. Translating gives CAWMTDEKLFF. The full variable domain, its missing parts supplied by reference TRBV30 and TRBJ1-4, is SQTIHQWPATLVQPVGSPLSLECTVEGTSNPNLYWYRQAAGRGLQLLFYSVGIGQISSEVPQNLSASRPQDRQFILSSKKLLLSDSGFYLCAWMTDEKLFFGSGTQLSVL.

The sample holds one count of this clone. V gene TRBV19 combines with J gene TRBJ2-7, with D possibly being TRBD1 (6 bases). Per the germline V gene, CDR1 is LNHDA and CDR2 is SQIVND (reference sequence). CDR3 length equals 14 residues. Trimming took 3 bases from V and 3 from J, leaving 12 bases between them. In DNA form, the CDR3 reads TGTGCCAGTAGTATTAGGACAGCGATCTACGAGCAGTACTTC. It encodes CASSIRTAIYEQYF.

The gene calls are TRBV28 and TRBJ1-6; the D gene is possibly TRBD1 (5 bases). Trimming shortened V by 5 bases and J by 6 bases, and 26 bases separated the two germline ends. Germline V gene sequence: CDR1 MDHEN, CDR2 SYDVKM. This CDR3 spans 19 amino acids. Here the CDR3 DNA reads TGTGCCAGCAGTCACCTACCTCCCGGGGGGGTTCAGGGTAATTCACCCCTCCACTTT. Its translation: CASSHLPPGGVQGNSPLHF.

The chain combines TRBV5-1 with TRBJ1-6; 7 bases line up with TRBD1. Losses at the gene ends were 3 bases for V and 9 bases for J; bases not matched to a gene: 9. In germline, CDR1 is SGHRS, CDR2 YFSETQ. This CDR3 has 15 amino acids. The CDR3 here is CASSSGTEKSSPLHF. The CDR3 nucleotides read TGCGCCAGCAGCTCCGGGACAGAGAAGAGTTCACCCCTCCACTTT.